A single sample gave rise to the 15 T cell receptor beta chains below, sequenced in a study of breast tumors, draining lymph nodes, adjacent tissues. A single record per CDR3 protein comes from TCRdb applying MiXCR to the multiplex PCR reads. In the table there are about 47,000 distinct CDR3 sequences, about 23% of which are singletons. The sequenced material came from breast tumor tissue. The receptor set was obtained from a female donor with breast cancer. Some clones in this sample may be carry-over from other donors' samples.

This clonotype was counted at least ten times. The chain employs TRBV27 and TRBJ2-7, with 9 bases identical to TRBD1. Germline V gives CDR1 MNHEY, CDR2 SMNVEV (reference sequence). The CDR3 has 15 amino acids. With 6 bases clipped from V and 0 bases from J, the junction kept 6 bases outside the gene matches. The CDR3 DNA is TGTGCCAGCAGGAACCCGGGACAGGGCTCCTACGAGCAGTACTTC. This gives the protein CASRNPGQGSYEQYF.

This clonotype has a count of ten or more. J is TRBJ1-6 and V is TRBV27, with D tentatively TRBD1 (5 bases). The CDR3 has 12 residues. Germline CDR1 reads MNHEY; CDR2 reads SMNVEV (reference sequence). Between the trimmed V and J ends, which lost 6 bases and 9 bases, there was a span of 9 bases. This CDR3 reads CASRTGGSPLHF. The CDR3 coding sequence is TGTGCCAGCAGAACAGGTGGTTCACCCCTCCACTTT.

As for this clonotype: A clone one base away is much larger, so this may be a read error. The conserved closing phenylalanine or tryptophan is absent in this CDR3, likely reflecting a read error. The chain combines TRBV24-1 with TRBJ2-5; a possible D gene is TRBD1 (5 bases). This CDR3 has 14 residues. Germline CDR1 reads KGHDR; CDR2 reads SFDVKD. V was cut by 4 bases and J by 2 bases, with 10 bases left in between. The CDR3 sequence is CATSDRDSQETQYL. CDR3 DNA sequence: TGTGCCACCAGTGACAGGGATTCTCAAGAGACCCAGTACCTC.

This clonotype has at least ten counts. The rearrangement links TRBV5-4 to TRBJ2-6; 9 positions match TRBD1. Germline CDR1 is SGHNT and CDR2 is YYREEE (reference sequence). J lost 4 bases, V lost 4 bases, and 12 bases had no gene match. This CDR3 region has 18 residues. For the CDR3, the DNA is TGTGCCAGCAGCCGGGCGGGGACAGGGACGTCCGGGGCCAACGTCCTGACTTTC. Residues: CASSRAGTGTSGANVLTF.

With respect to this clonotype: This may stem from a read error, because a much larger clone lies one nucleotide away. The genes are TRBV20-1 and TRBJ1-5; D may be TRBD1 (5 bases). There are 13 residues in the CDR3. CDR1 DFQATT and CDR2 SNEGSKA come from the germline V gene (reference sequence). Trimming stripped 7 bases from V and 6 bases from J, with 16 bases between. The DNA of the CDR3 is TGCAGTGTCTGGGGAGGGGTGGGTCAGCCCCAGCATTTT. Its translation is CSVWGGVGQPQHF.

This clonotype was seen a handful of times. This chain connects TRBV20-1 to TRBJ2-1; D unresolved. The CDR3 contains 16 residues. Trimming removed 4 bases from V and 2 bases from J, with 18 bases in between. Germline-derived CDR1 and CDR2 are DFQATT and SNEGSKA (reference sequence). This CDR3 is CSATLYGGTPYNEQFF. CDR3 bases: TGCAGTGCTACACTTTACGGCGGAACACCCTACAATGAGCAGTTCTTC.

There are many counts of this clonotype. The genes are TRBV7-9 and TRBJ1-6; no definite D call. The germline V gene encodes CDR1 SEHNR and CDR2 FQNEAQ (reference sequence). CDR3 length: 14 residues. The germline V and J ends were trimmed by 1 base and 6 bases, with 7 bases remaining between them. CDR3 loop: CASSLDTVNSPLHF. As DNA, the CDR3 is TGTGCCAGCAGCTTAGATACGGTTAATTCACCCCTCCACTTT.

The chain employs TRBV6-5 and TRBJ2-4; no clear D gene. The germline V gene has CDR1 MNHEY and CDR2 SVGAGI. The CDR3 length is 16 residues. V was pared by 2 bases and J by 0 bases, with 11 bases between. CDR3 in amino acids: CASSYTGLRAKNIQYF. CDR3 nucleotides: TGTGCCAGCAGTTACACCGGGCTCCGAGCCAAAAACATTCAGTACTTC.

This clonotype was observed a single time. Since a much larger clone is just one base distant, this may be a read error. The chain employs TRBV7-9 and TRBJ2-5, with 7 bases identical to TRBD1. Germline values: CDR1 SEHNR, CDR2 FQNEAQ (reference sequence). The CDR3 spans 17 residues. The CDR3 nucleotides read TGTGCCAACAGCTTAGGACGGGGACAGAAGATCCAAGAGACCCAGTACTTC. As protein: CANSLGRGQKIQETQYF.

This clonotype was detected many times. V usage is TRBV11-2 and J usage is TRBJ2-1; TRBD2 matches 9 bases. The length of the CDR3 is 17 residues. Germline CDR1 and CDR2: SGHAT and FQNNGV. The J segment lost 6 bases and the V segment lost 0 bases, leaving 9 bases of the junction unmatched. CDR3 nucleotides: TGTGCCAGCAGCTTAGAAATCACTAGCGGGCTAATCAATGAGCAGTTCTTC. Translating it yields CASSLEITSGLINEQFF.

This clonotype showed up many times. The V gene is TRBV12-3 or TRBV12-4, the J gene TRBJ2-7, with no clear D. The CDR3 is made up of 13 amino acids. Trimming removed 1 base at V and 3 bases at J, with 7 bases between. CDR3 region: CASSLGRNYEQYF. Here the CDR3 DNA reads TGTGCCAGCAGTTTAGGACGGAACTACGAGCAGTACTTC.

Sample share makes this clonotype medium-sized. V usage is TRBV2 and J usage is TRBJ1-4; TRBD1 matches at 7 bases. J was trimmed by 8 bases and V by 6 bases; bases with no gene match: 6. The CDR3 has 13 residues. CDR1 SNHLY and CDR2 FYNNEI come from the germline V gene. The CDR3 region has the DNA TGTGCCAGCAGAGTCCCGGGACAGGAAAAACTGTTTTTT. Translating it yields CASRVPGQEKLFF.

Worth noting for this clonotype: An end of the junction differs from the germline gene, which may be a read error. The V and J genes are TRBV20-1 and TRBJ2-5; possibly TRBD1 or TRBD2 for D (7 bases each). CDR3 length: 16 residues. In germline, CDR1 is DFQATT, CDR2 SNEGSKA (reference sequence). CDR3 coding DNA: TGCAGTGCTGACCCCGAAGGTACGACAGGGAGGGAGACCCAGCACTTC. Amino acids: CSADPEGTTGRETQHF.

This clonotype has ten or more counts. The J gene is TRBJ2-3, the V gene TRBV4-1; D unresolved. V was cut by 0 bases and J by 2 bases, with 9 bases left in between. The CDR3 runs to 15 residues. CDR1 is MGHRA and CDR2 is YSYEKL in the germline V gene. The CDR3 sequence: CASSQDQATTDTQYF. DNA of the CDR3: TGCGCCAGCAGCCAAGACCAGGCCACCACAGATACGCAGTATTTT.

In this sample, this clonotype turned up many times. The CDR3 DNA reads as TGTGCCAGCAGCATGGGACAGGGGTCTTACAATGAGCAGTTCTTC. It specifies CASSMGQGSYNEQFF. The gene calls are TRBV27 and TRBJ2-1, with 10 bases that match TRBD1. Per the germline V gene, CDR1 is MNHEY and CDR2 is SMNVEV (reference sequence). The CDR3 covers 15 residues. J lost 4 bases, V lost 6 bases, and 6 bases had no gene match.